A single TCR beta chain is shown here with its context. This specimen comes from a study of shared clonotypes between healthy human individuals. Sequencing was performed with immunoSEQ multiplex PCR; in TCRdb, only in-frame clones are kept and a portion is missing. In the table there are millions of clones, roughly 92% of which are singletons. The sample comprised naive CD4+ T cells sorted from blood. As to subset: CD45RA+ positively selected. The sequence came from a man aged 18 to 29 in good health.

CDR3 sequence (DNA): TGTGCCAGCAGTGCTCCTGGACAGGCGAACACTGAAGCTTTCTTT. Amino acid sequence: CASSAPGQANTEAFF. The V call is TRBV6-5, the J call TRBJ1-1; 7 bases line up with TRBD1. There are 15 residues in the CDR3. The germline gives CDR1 MNHEY, CDR2 SVGAGI. V trimming: 5 bases; J trimming: 1 base; junction bases outside the gene matches: 7.